The T cell receptor beta chain described here comes from a study of blood T cell repertoires in COVID-19 (dated by TCRdb to between 2020 and 2021). Some background on the complete study: Samples from collaborators originated in the United States, Italy and Spain and spanned both the acute and convalescent phases of COVID-19. The prospective study material was composed of cDNA or gDNA derived from T cells, B-cell-depleted T cells, or PBMCs. The dataset comprised deeply sampled blood TCRbeta repertoires from subjects exposed to, actively infected with, or recovered from COVID-19. The repertoires were made available in a free public database intended to serve as a resource for research on the immune response to SARS-CoV-2. The samples were drawn from the first 160 participants of the ongoing ImmuneRACE study and from 950 to 1,500 subjects provided by 6 global collaborators. Sample metadata almost always included a de-identified subject ID, COVID-19 status, age in years and sex. Where available, HLA class I and class II types were obtained from metadata supplied by the sample provider rather than from assay-based typing. The paper's findings and limits, for the study overall: Clinical and demographic metadata were provided uncurated, with the amount varying by source and participant.

This clone has only one observation. The specificity of this receptor is unknown. One base away there is no much larger clone; base qualities are not given. The CDR3 goes from the cysteine to the phenylalanine over 12 residues. CDR3 DNA is the only sequence kept; it has 36 bases, read in frame from the first base. Taken from the germline V gene, the CDR1 and CDR2 loops are ENHRY and SYGVKD. V gives up 8 bases and J gives up 3 bases, and the segment between their germline ends measures 11 bases. TCRbeta CDR3 regions were amplified from genomic DNA by means of the immunoSEQ Assay, a bias-controlled multiplex PCR. From the authors' description of their analysis: Within the assay, amplification of reference gene primers was used to estimate how many nucleated cells each sample contained. To quantify the absolute abundance of each unique TCRbeta CDR3 rearrangement, sequence reads were collapsed and filtered. Productive Simpson clonality was computed per sample as the square root of Simpson's diversity index over productive rearrangements. Imported from immuneACCESS, the table was reduced by TCRdb to in-frame sequences with V and J called. These copies leave out some clones; in studies compared against another copy, an unresolved V gene accounts for under half, and the cause of the remainder is not known. V, J and clone size are taken as reported in that table, and D and trimming were inferred from the DNA itself. In all, the sample holds about 380,000 clones, and more than 70% of those were seen once. The ten largest clonotypes hold 1% to 1.5% of the sample.

Participants in the prospective study were aged about 18 to 95 years, lived in 20 to 30 United States geographic areas, and enrolled through a virtual design. To assign participants to cohorts, the prospective study relied on clinical history that participants themselves reported in a screening survey and a study questionnaire. Recovered participants in ImmuneRACE Cohort 3 were defined as having two consecutive negative NP/OP PCR tests, clearance from a healthcare professional, or resolution of symptoms. In the prospective study, whole blood, serum and a nasopharyngeal or oropharyngeal swab were collected from each participant by mobile phlebotomists. Participants in the prospective study had the option to provide additional blood draws and questionnaires over an approximately 2-month period. Before DNA extraction, prospective study blood samples were shipped either frozen or at room temperature.

The origin of this receptor is a man aged 25-45 years who had recovered from COVID-19. Recombination joined TRBV10-3 with TRBJ2-7; matching of 6 bases hints at TRBD2 as the D gene. Material for sequencing was PBMCs or T cells enriched from blood (not recorded which). CDR3 region: CAIGRTVYEQYF. In nucleotide form, the sequence is TGTGCCATCGGGAGGACGGTCTACGAGCAGTACTTC.